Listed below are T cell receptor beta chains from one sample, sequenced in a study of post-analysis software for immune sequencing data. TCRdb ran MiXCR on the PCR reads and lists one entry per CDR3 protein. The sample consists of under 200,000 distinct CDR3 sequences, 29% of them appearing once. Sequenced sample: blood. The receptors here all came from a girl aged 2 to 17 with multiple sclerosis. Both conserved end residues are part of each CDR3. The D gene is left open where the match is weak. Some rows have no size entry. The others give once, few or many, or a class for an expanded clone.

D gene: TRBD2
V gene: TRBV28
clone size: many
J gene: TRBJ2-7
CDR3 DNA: TGTGCCAGCAGACCCGGGGGGGCTTACGAGCAGTACTTC
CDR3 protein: CASRPGGAYEQYF

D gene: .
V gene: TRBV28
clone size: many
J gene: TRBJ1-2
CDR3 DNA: TGTGCCAGCAGTTTGGCGGGGCCTGGCTACACCTTC
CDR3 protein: CASSLAGPGYTF

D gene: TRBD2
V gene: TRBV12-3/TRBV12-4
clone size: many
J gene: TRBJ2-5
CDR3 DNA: TGTGCCAGCAGTCTAGCGGGAGGGGAGACCCAGTACTTC
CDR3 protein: CASSLAGGETQYF

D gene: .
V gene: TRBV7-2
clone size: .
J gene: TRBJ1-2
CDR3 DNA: TGTGCCAGCAGCTTAGCGCTTAGGGATGGCTACACCTTC
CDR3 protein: CASSLALRDGYTF

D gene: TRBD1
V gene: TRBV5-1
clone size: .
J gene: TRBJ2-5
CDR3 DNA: TGCGCCAGCAGCTACACCGGGACAGTTAGAGAGACCCAGTACTTC
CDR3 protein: CASSYTGTVRETQYF

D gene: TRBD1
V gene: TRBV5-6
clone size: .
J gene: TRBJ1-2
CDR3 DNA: TGTGCCAGCAGCGCGCAGGGACAGGACCTATATGGCTACACCTTC
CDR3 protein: CASSAQGQDLYGYTF

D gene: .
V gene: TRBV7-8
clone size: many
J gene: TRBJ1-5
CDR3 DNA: TGTGCCAGCAGCTTAGGTGACATTAGCAATCAGCCCCAGCATTTT
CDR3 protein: CASSLGDISNQPQHF

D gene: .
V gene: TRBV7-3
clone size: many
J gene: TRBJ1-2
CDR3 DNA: TGTGCCAGCAGCTTAACCCTGACAGAACAGAACTATGGCTACACCTTC
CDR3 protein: CASSLTLTEQNYGYTF

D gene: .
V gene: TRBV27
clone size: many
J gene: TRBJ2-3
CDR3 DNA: TGTGCCAGCAGTTTGGATGCGGGAGATACGCAGTATTTT
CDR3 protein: CASSLDAGDTQYF

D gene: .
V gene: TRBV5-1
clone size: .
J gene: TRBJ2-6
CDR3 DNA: TGCGCCAGCAGGGAATTGAGCTCTGGGGCCAACGTCCTGACTTTC
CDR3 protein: CASRELSSGANVLTF

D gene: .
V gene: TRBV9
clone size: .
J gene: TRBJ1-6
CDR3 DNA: TGTGCCAGCAGCGTAGGGAAGGGGCTCAATTCACCCCTCCACTTT
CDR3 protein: CASSVGKGLNSPLHF

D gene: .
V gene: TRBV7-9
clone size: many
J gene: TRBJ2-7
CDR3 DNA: TGTGCCAGCAGCCACTGGGCGACCCCCTACGAGCAGTACTTC
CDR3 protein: CASSHWATPYEQYF

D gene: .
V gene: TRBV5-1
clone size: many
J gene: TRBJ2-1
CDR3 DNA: TGCGCCAGCAGCGGGGGACTTGCCCCTCCGAATGAGCAGTTCTTC
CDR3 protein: CASSGGLAPPNEQFF

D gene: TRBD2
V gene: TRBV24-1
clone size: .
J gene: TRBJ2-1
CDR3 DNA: TGTGCCACCAGTGATTTGCTAGCGGGGAACTCCTACAATGAGCAGTTCTTC
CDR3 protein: CATSDLLAGNSYNEQFF

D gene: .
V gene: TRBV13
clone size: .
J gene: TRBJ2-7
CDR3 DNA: TGTGCCAGCAGCTTAAATCCGGACTCCTACGAGCAGTACTTC
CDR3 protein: CASSLNPDSYEQYF

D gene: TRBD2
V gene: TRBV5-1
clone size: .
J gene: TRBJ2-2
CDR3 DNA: TGCGCCAGCAGCTTGGCGGCTAGCGGTACCTTGGCGAACACCGGGGAGCTGTTTTTT
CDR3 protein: CASSLAASGTLANTGELFF

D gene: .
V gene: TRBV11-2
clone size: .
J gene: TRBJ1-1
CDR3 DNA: TGTGCCAGCAGCTCCCTGACAGGCGTGAACACTGAAGCTTTCTTT
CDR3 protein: CASSSLTGVNTEAFF

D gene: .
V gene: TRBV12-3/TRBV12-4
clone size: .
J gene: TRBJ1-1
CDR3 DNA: TGTACCAGCGGCCGGGCGGGGGTGAACACTGAAGCTTTCTTT
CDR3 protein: CTSGRAGVNTEAFF

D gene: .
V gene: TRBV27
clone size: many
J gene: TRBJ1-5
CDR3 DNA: TGTGCCAGCAGCCAACAGGGTCGGGGCAATCAGCCCCAGCATTTT
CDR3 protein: CASSQQGRGNQPQHF

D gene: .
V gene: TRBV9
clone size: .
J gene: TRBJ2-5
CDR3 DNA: TGTGCCAGCTCCGTAGGGGCAGGGGAGACCCAGTACTTC
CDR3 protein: CASSVGAGETQYF

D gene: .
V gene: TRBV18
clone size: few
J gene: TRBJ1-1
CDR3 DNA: TGTGCCAGCTCACCCGGGGGCTCAAACACTGAAGCTTTCTTT
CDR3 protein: CASSPGGSNTEAFF

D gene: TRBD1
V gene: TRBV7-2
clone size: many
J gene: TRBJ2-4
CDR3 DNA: TGTGCCAGCAGCTTAGCCCCGACAGGGGCCAAAAACATTCAGTACTTC
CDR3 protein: CASSLAPTGAKNIQYF

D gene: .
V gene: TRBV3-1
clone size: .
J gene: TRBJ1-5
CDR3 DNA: TGTGCCAGCAGCCAAGGGGAGGGCCAGCCCCAGCATTTT
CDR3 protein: CASSQGEGQPQHF

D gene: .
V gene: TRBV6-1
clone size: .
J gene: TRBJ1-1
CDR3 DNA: TGTGCCAGTACCTGGGCCTTGAACACTGAAGCTTTCTTT
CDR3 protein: CASTWALNTEAFF

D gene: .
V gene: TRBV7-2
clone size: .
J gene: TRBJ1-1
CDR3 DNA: TGTGCCAGCAGCCCCAGGACCTACATGAACACTGAAGCTTTCTTT
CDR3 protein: CASSPRTYMNTEAFF

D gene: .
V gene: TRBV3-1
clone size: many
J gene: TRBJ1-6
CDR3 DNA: TGTGCCAGCAGCCATCAGCCTCCGGGCTATAATTCACCCCTCCACTTT
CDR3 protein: CASSHQPPGYNSPLHF

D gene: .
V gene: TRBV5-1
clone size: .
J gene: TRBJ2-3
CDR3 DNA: TGCGCCAGCAGCTTGGCCTGGGGGGGGCTCGAGCAATATAGCACAGATACGCAGTATTTT
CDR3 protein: CASSLAWGGLEQYSTDTQYF

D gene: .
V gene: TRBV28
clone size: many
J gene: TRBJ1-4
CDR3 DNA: TGTGCCAGCAGACAGGAAAAACTGTTTTTT
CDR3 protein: CASRQEKLFF

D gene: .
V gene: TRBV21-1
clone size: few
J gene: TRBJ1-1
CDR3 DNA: TGTGCCAGCAGCAAAGCTCCGGGCGGTAGTGAAGCTTTCTTT
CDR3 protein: CASSKAPGGSEAFF

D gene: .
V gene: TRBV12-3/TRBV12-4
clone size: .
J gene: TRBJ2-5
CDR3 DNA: TGTGCCTGCAGTCCCAAAAGAGGGGGGGGAGAGACCCAGTACTTC
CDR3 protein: CACSPKRGGGETQYF

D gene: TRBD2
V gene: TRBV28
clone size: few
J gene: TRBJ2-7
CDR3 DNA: TGTGCCAGCAGGGACGGACTAGCGGGGGTTAGCTCCTACGAGCAGTACTTC
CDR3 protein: CASRDGLAGVSSYEQYF

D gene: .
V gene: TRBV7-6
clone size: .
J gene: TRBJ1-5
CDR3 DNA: TGTGCCAGCAGCTTAGGGGAAAATCAGCCCCAGCATTTT
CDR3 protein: CASSLGENQPQHF

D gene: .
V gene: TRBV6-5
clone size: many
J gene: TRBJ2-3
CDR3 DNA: TGTGCCAGCAGTCTCCGGAGCGGTTGGCGCACAGATACGCAGTATTTT
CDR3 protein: CASSLRSGWRTDTQYF

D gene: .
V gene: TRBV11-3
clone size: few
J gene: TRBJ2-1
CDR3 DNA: TGTGCCAGCAGCTTAGAAGGGGGGAGCGGGGCCTACAATGAGCAGTTCTTC
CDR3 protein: CASSLEGGSGAYNEQFF

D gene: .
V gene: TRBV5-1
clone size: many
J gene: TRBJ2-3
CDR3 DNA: TGCGCCAGCAGCACCAGCGGTATTATGCCAGATACGCAGTATTTT
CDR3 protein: CASSTSGIMPDTQYF

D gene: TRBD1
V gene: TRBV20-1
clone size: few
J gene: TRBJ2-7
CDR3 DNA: TGCAGTGCTGGCCTACAGGGGGCATACGAGCAGTACTTC
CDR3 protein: CSAGLQGAYEQYF

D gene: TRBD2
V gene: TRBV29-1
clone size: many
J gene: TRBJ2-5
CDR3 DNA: TGCAGCGTTCCGGGACTAGCGGCGTGGGAGACCCAGTACTTC
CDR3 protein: CSVPGLAAWETQYF

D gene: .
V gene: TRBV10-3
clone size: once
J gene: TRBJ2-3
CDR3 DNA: TGTGCCATCACCGGGAGCACTGGAAAAGATACGCAGTATTTT
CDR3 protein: CAITGSTGKDTQYF

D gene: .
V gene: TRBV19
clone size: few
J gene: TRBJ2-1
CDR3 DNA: TGTGCCAGTAGTATCAGAAATGAGCAGTTCTTC
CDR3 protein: CASSIRNEQFF

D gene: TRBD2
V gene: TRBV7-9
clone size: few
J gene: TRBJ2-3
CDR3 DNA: TGTGCCAGCAGCCTTGTTCGCGGGGGGTCAGATACGCAGTATTTT
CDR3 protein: CASSLVRGGSDTQYF

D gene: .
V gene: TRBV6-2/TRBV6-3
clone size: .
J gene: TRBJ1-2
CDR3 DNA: TGTGCCAGCACCTCCCCAGGGACGGTGATTTCCAACTATGGCTACACCTTC
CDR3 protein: CASTSPGTVISNYGYTF

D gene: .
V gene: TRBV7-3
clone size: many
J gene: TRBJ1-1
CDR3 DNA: TGTGCCAGCAGCTCCCGGCAGAACACTGAAGCTTTCTTT
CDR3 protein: CASSSRQNTEAFF

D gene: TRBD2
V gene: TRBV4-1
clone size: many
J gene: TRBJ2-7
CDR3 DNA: TGCGCCAGCAGCCAGGAGTCCGGGACTACCTACGAGCAGTACTTC
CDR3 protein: CASSQESGTTYEQYF

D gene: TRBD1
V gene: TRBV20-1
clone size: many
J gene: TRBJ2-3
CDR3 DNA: TGCAGTGCGCCTCAGGGGGCAGATACGCAGTATTTT
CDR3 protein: CSAPQGADTQYF

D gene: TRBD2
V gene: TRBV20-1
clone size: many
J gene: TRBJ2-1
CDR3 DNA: TGCAGTGCCGGGCGGGGCGGGAGCTCCCACAATGAGCAGTTCTTC
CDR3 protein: CSAGRGGSSHNEQFF

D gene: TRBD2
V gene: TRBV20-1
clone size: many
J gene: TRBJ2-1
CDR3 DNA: TGCAGTGCTAGAGGCACTAGCGGGGGGTCCGTATACAATGAGCAGTTCTTC
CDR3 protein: CSARGTSGGSVYNEQFF

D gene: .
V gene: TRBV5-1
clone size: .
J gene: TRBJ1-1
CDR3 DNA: TGCGCCAGCAGCCCAGACTTCACCCTTGAAGCTTTCTTT
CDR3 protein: CASSPDFTLEAFF

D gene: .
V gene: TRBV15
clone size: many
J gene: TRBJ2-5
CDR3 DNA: TGTGCCACCAGCGGGTCCCAAGAGACCCAGTACTTC
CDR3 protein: CATSGSQETQYF

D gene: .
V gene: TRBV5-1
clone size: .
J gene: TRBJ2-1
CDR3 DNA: TGCGCCAGCAGCTTGGGAGCGGTTTCCTGCAATGAGCAGTTCTTC
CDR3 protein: CASSLGAVSCNEQFF

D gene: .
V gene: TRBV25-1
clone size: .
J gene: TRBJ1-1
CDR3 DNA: TGTGCCAGCAGTGCCAGCCGGGGAGACACTGAAGCTTTCTTT
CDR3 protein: CASSASRGDTEAFF

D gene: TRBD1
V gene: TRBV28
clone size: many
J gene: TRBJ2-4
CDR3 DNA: TGTGCCAGCAGTTCCCCGGGACAGGGGGATCCAAACATTCAGTACTTC
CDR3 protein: CASSSPGQGDPNIQYF

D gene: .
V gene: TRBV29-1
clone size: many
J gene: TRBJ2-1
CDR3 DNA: TGCAGCGTCGGGACTTTCCTCGGGGAGCAGTTCTTC
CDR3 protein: CSVGTFLGEQFF

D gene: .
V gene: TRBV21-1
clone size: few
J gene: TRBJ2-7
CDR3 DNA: TGTGCCAGCAGCCTACCCGGGACAGGGAAGGAGCAGTACTTC
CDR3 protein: CASSLPGTGKEQYF

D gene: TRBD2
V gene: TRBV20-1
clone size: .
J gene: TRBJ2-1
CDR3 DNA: TGCAGTGCTAGCTCGGGAGGGCAACTCGGGTATGAGCAGTTCTTC
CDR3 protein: CSASSGGQLGYEQFF

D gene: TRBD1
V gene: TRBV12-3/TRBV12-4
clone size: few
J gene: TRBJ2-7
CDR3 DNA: TGTGCCAGCAGTACGACAGGGGACCTTCCCGAGCAGTACTTC
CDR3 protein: CASSTTGDLPEQYF

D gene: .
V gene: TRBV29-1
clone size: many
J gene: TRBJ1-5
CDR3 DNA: TGCAGCGTTAGTACTTCAGGCAATCAGCCCCAGCATTTT
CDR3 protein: CSVSTSGNQPQHF

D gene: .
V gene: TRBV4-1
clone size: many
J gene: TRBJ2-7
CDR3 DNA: TGCGCCAGCAGCCAAGGTCTACAGGGTGTCAACGAGCAGTACTTC
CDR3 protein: CASSQGLQGVNEQYF

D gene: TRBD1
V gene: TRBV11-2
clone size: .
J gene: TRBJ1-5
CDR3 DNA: TGTGCCAGCTGTACGCCCGGACAGGGTTTGGATCAGCCCCAGCATTTT
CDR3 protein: CASCTPGQGLDQPQHF

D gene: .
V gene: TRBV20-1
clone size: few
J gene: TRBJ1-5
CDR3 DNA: TGCAGTGCTAGAGATCCGGGTTATAGCAATCAGCCCCAGCATTTT
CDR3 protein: CSARDPGYSNQPQHF

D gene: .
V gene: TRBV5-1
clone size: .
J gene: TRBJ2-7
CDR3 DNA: TGCGCCAGCAACTTAGGCGGGCCCTACGAGCAGTACTTC
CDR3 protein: CASNLGGPYEQYF